The entry that follows covers one T cell receptor (beta chain) sequence. No cognate antigen has been identified for it. Base qualities are not provided; no much larger clone lies one nucleotide away. The reads were generated on an Illumina NovaSeq 6000. cDNA libraries for TCRalpha and TCRbeta were prepared by 5'RACE using constant-segment primers, with sample barcodes and unique molecular identifiers added. Trizol reagent was used to extract RNA from every sample. The libraries were amplified in two PCR steps, and the second step added a second sample barcode and Illumina TruSeq adapters. The libraries were sequenced on an Illumina NovaSeq using 2 x 150 bp paired-end reads. For the original study's pipeline: The reads were demultiplexed and collapsed into UMI-guided consensus sequences using migec v1.2.7. Using mixcr v2.1.11, UMI consensuses were aligned to TRA and TRB V and J templates and then assembled into clonotypes. A clonotype was counted as expanded or contracted only if both edgeR and NoisET called the change significant, with noise models trained on biological replicates. For edgeR calls, the cutoffs were a false discovery rate-adjusted p below 0.01 and a log2 fold-change threshold of 1. As an exploratory analysis of dynamics, max-normalized trajectories of the 1000 most abundant clonotypes were examined with PCA combined with hierarchical clustering. Each responding clone was given a CD4 or CD8 phenotype based on the CD4+ and CD8+ repertoires, which had been sequenced separately. TCRdb reprocessed the public reads (quality trimming at Q25 with fastp, clone calling with MiXCR) and kept in-frame beta chains. Identical CDR3 protein sequences are pooled into one entry, listed with their most common genes and DNA. The V and J calls shown here were made by TCRdb, not taken from the authors' results. The sample profile shows approximately 210,000 distinct CDR3 sequences; more than 25% of them were found once. Approximately 10% of the sample is in the top ten clones.

PBMCs were isolated by Ficoll-Paque density gradient centrifugation. The sample comes from a study of T-cell memory formation after mild COVID-19 listed by TCRdb under 2021. Broadly, across the study: TCR sequence clusters from the two donors were largely donor specific. In two donors, T-cell clones that expanded and contracted after mild COVID-19 were tracked by sequencing TCRalpha and TCRbeta repertoires over time. The cohort comprised two young, previously healthy adult volunteers, one female and one male.

Study-level results and caveats: The study included only a couple of mild cases, and larger cohorts that include severe cases with pre-infection samples were judged to be necessary. Clones that contracted from day 15 to 85 showed balanced CD4/CD8 phenotypes, whereas a second wave of clones that expanded from day 15 to 37 leaned towards CD4+. Some responding clones were detected in pre-infection memory, suggesting pre-existing cross-reactive memory T cells joined the SARS-CoV-2 response. The second-wave clones that peaked on day 37 were not confirmed to be SARS-CoV-2 specific. Contracting CD4+ clones turned up mainly in the CM and EM memory subsets, whereas EMRA was where CD8+ clones were enriched.

The V and J ends are trimmed by 5 bases and 7 bases, leaving 12 bases between them. Reading from cysteine to phenylalanine, the CDR3 counts 14 amino acids. CDR3 DNA is the only sequence kept; it has 42 bases, read in frame from the first base. Based on the germline V gene, the CDR1 and CDR2 sequences are MNHEY and SVGAGI. The sequence was collected from an adult woman who had mild COVID-19 (a few samples of this study predate the infection). The sample titles of this study are shuffled in the database, so cell type and time point are left out; the donor was told from shared clones. The sequenced sample consisted of PBMCs or a T cell subset sorted from them (not recorded which). This sequence uses TRBV6-5 and TRBJ1-6, with TRBD1 tentatively as D gene (5 bases match). CDR3 reads: CASSTGLDNSPLHF. The DNA sequence reads TGTGCCAGCAGTACAGGACTTGACAATTCACCCCTCCACTTT.